What follows describes a single T cell receptor beta chain. This entry comes from a study of blood T cell repertoires in COVID-19. About the study: Sites across the United States, Italy and Spain contributed samples from acute and convalescent COVID-19. PBMCs, B-cell-depleted T cells, or T cells provided the cDNA or gDNA that made up the material.

With 0 bases removed from V and 2 bases from J, the gap between germline ends came to 4 bases. CDR3 length: 13 residues. Per germline, CDR1 LNHDA and CDR2 SQIVND (reference sequence). In the original analysis: Quantification of nucleated cells was approximated via reference gene primer amplification. The method was immunoSEQ multiplex PCR; TCRdb's version includes in-frame clones alone and lacks a portion of them. That table is the source of V, J and clone size, and D and trimming were worked out from the DNA. The repertoire has about 45,000 clones, 70% to 90% of them found once; the top ten carry 25% to 35%.

The sequenced sample was peripheral blood. The chain combines TRBV19 with TRBJ1-2; no reliable D call. This TCR derives from a woman older than 75 with acute or convalescent COVID-19. The CDR3 bases are TGTGCCAGTAGTATAGACAAAAACTATGGCTACACCTTC. It yields the protein CASSIDKNYGYTF.